This T cell receptor (beta chain) was observed in a study of blood T cells in healthy people across ages (dated by TCRdb to the mid-2010s). Regarding the study in general: Template switching captured roughly one uniquely barcoded TCR beta cDNA molecule per two T cells in model experiments. Age-related changes in TCR beta repertoire diversity were measured in the study by deep sequencing normalized with unique cDNA molecular identifiers. To avoid experimental bias, donors of different ages were spread randomly across the sequencing lanes. For two donors (one aged 18 to 29 and one aged 80 or older), the study analyzed two additional independent replicas of 1 million unique cDNA reads from the same blood draw. The donors were divided into four age groups: young (average around 16 years), middle-aged (approximately 39), aged (roughly 60) and long-lived (nearly 85).

The library relied on 5' RACE. Data came from an Illumina HiSeq 2500. A second 7 to 11 cycle PCR used a sample-barcoded 5' primer and a J-beta primer mix. Each TCR beta cDNA molecule received a unique molecular identifier from a template-switch 5' adaptor carrying 12 random nucleotides. At least 2.5 million CDR3-containing paired-end reads were obtained from each sample. First-strand cDNA was synthesized from all RNA with the Mint cDNA synthesis kit, primed by a TRBC-specific oligonucleotide. After uracil-DNA glycosylase treatment, a first 18-cycle PCR used universal primers M1SS and BC2_uni_R on all cDNA. The original methods were these. Each sample was normalized by randomly selecting 1 million high-quality reads, each carrying a distinct molecular identifier. Instead of being binned into consensus sequences, reads that shared molecular identifiers were thrown out. MiTCR, set to a Q25 quality threshold and the strictest error-elimination algorithm, was used for CDR3 identification, clonotype clustering and error correction. A nonparametric unseen species model using Euler transformation provided a lower-bound estimate of total TCR beta diversity. The public sequencing data were trimmed at Q25 with fastp and processed into clonotypes with MiXCR by TCRdb, which kept only in-frame beta chains. Every CDR3 protein is listed once, alongside the most common genes and DNA of its rows. V and J calls and clone size were set by TCRdb, not the authors. This sample is represented by roughly 1,800,000 distinct CDR3 sequences; roughly 50% of them were singletons. The ten largest clones add up to approximately 2.1% of the sample.

The full study reports these points: Because profiling used bulk unsorted PBMCs, naive and antigen-experienced compartments could not be compared conclusively. Estimates of total diversity from one million sequenced T cells were regarded as lower bounds and underestimates. Observed TCR beta diversity correlated strongly with the percentage of naive T cells measured by flow cytometry. Compared with the aged group, more naive CD4+ T cells, fewer expanded clones and increased TCR diversity were shown by the long-lived group, suggesting age selection. Because the CMV infection status of the donors was unknown, age-related changes in expanded clonotypes may potentially have been confounded. As age increased, observed TCR beta diversity per million T cells dropped in a roughly linear way, and a significant reduction was already evident by age 40.

Systemically healthy Caucasian individuals from Russia, 35 to 50 in total and aged about 6 to 90 years, were included as donors. Each donor gave roughly 11 milliliters of peripheral blood, drawn into EDTA-treated Vacutainer tubes. Ficoll-Paque density-gradient centrifugation was used to isolate PBMCs, with at least 6 million obtained per sample. Trizol reagent was used to extract total RNA from PBMCs, with at least 5.5 micrograms per sample. The percentages of naive CD45RAhigh/CD27high T cells were determined by flow cytometry on a PBMC aliquot from every donor. There are a few counts of this clonotype. The clone's antigen remains unknown. Per-base quality was not reported, and no clone a single base away is much larger than it. CDR1 DFQATT and CDR2 SNEGSKA are derived from the germline V gene (reference sequence). V is reduced by 7 bases and J by 3 bases, leaving a spacing of 22 bases between them. From cysteine to phenylalanine, the CDR3 is 15 amino acids long. Of all the DNA, just the CDR3 is kept, 45 bases in frame from base 1.

The clonotype comes from a woman in her forties in good health. Sequencing was done on a sample of blood. The chain uses TRBV20-1 and TRBJ2-7, with no reliable assignment of the D segment. In nucleotide form, the sequence is TGCAGTGGCGCCCCTACCGAGATTACTTTCTACGAGCAGTACTTC. This is translated as CSGAPTEITFYEQYF.